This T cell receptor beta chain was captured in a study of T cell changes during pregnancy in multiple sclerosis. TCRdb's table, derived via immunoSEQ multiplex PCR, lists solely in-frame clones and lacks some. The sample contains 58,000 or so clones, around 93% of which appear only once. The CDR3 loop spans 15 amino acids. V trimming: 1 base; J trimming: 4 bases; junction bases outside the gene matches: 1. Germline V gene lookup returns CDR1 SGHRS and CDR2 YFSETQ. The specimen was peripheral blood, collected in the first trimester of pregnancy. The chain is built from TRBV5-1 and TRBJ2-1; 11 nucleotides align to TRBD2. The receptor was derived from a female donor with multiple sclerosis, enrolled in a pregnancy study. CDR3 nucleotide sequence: TGCGCCAGCAGCTTGCCTAGCGGGAGGTACAATGAGCAGTTCTTC. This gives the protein CASSLPSGRYNEQFF. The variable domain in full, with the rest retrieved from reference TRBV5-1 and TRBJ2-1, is KAGVTQTPRYLIKTRGQQVTLSCSPISGHRSVSWYQQTPGQGLQFLFEYFSETQRNKGNFPGRFSGRQFSNSRSEMNVSTLELGDSALYLCASSLPSGRYNEQFFGPGTRLTVL.